The next 14 T cell receptor beta chains were all read from a single sample in a study of cytomegalovirus exposure and HLA in healthy donors. PCR primers comprised 60 Vbeta and 13 Jbeta primers. Method: immunoSEQ multiplex PCR; TCRdb's copy keeps in-frame clones and lacks some. This table has roughly 150,000 clones, roughly 77% appearing once. Material: PBMCs. The origin of the receptors is a man between 18 and 35 years old in good health and CMV-seropositive.

The V call is TRBV25-1, the J call TRBJ1-2; no definite D call. Germline CDR1 is MGHDK and CDR2 is SYGVNS. V was trimmed by 1 base and J by 6 bases, leaving 15 bases between them. The CDR3 is made up of 15 amino acids. Here the CDR3 DNA reads TGTGCCAGCAGTGAATCGTGGAAATCGCTAGATGGCTACACCTTC. As protein: CASSESWKSLDGYTF.

This clone was found a few times. The chain recombines TRBV30 with TRBJ1-5; D may be TRBD1 (6 bases). Germline-derived CDR1 and CDR2 are GTSNPN and SVGIG (reference sequence). This CDR3 region has 13 residues. With 2 bases removed from V and 4 bases from J, the gap between germline ends came to 9 bases. CDR3 protein: CAWSPGQNQPQHF. Written as DNA, the CDR3 is TGTGCCTGGAGTCCTGGACAGAATCAGCCCCAGCATTTT. Drawing the rest from reference TRBV30 and TRBJ1-5, the complete variable domain is SQTIHQWPATLVQPVGSPLSLECTVEGTSNPNLYWYRQAAGRGLQLLFYSVGIGQISSEVPQNLSASRPQDRQFILSSKKLLLSDSGFYLCAWSPGQNQPQHFGDGTRLSIL.

This clone appeared once. The rearrangement uses TRBV11-2 and TRBJ1-2; D remains unclear. The CDR3 is 14 residues long. With 0 bases removed from V and 8 bases from J, the gap between germline ends came to 13 bases. Germline V gene data show CDR1 as SGHAT and CDR2 as FQNNGV. CDR3 amino acids: CASSLDRASRGYTF. CDR3 bases: TGTGCCAGCAGCTTAGACCGAGCCTCGAGGGGCTACACCTTC.

The gene calls are TRBV30 and TRBJ2-2, with D possibly TRBD2 on 5 matching bases. Germline values: CDR1 GTSNPN, CDR2 SVGIG (reference sequence). The CDR3 runs 15 residues. V lost 4 bases and J 7 bases, leaving 19 bases between the germline ends. In DNA form, the CDR3 reads TGTGCCTGGACGGGGTACCGGGGTAATGACGGGGAGCTGTTTTTT. This gives the protein CAWTGYRGNDGELFF. Variable domain in full (rest from reference TRBV30 and TRBJ2-2): SQTIHQWPATLVQPVGSPLSLECTVEGTSNPNLYWYRQAAGRGLQLLFYSVGIGQISSEVPQNLSASRPQDRQFILSSKKLLLSDSGFYLCAWTGYRGNDGELFFGEGSRLTVL.

The chain carries TRBV6-1 and TRBJ1-5; no definite D call. V lost 2 bases and J 6 bases, leaving 5 bases between the germline ends. This CDR3 has 12 amino acids. From germline, CDR1 is MNHNS and CDR2 SASEGT. The CDR3 spells CASSELVQPQHF. The CDR3 bases are TGTGCCAGCAGTGAACTAGTTCAGCCCCAGCATTTT.

This chain links TRBV6-6 with TRBJ1-5; 8 bases align to TRBD1. CDR3 length: 15 residues. Germline lookup yields CDR1 MNHNY and CDR2 SVGAGI (reference sequence). Trimming removed 5 bases from V and 0 bases from J; junction bases left unmatched: 3. The CDR3 is CASSRTGNSNQPQHF. The CDR3 DNA reads as TGTGCCAGCAGTCGGACAGGGAATAGCAATCAGCCCCAGCATTTT.

The chain uses TRBV10-2 and TRBJ1-1; 8 nucleotides match TRBD1. The trim removed 6 bases at V and 3 bases at J, leaving 9 bases unmatched. Germline CDR1 reads WSHSY; CDR2 reads SAAADI. This CDR3 is built from 15 residues. This CDR3 reads CASSLDREIYTEAFF. The DNA for the CDR3 is TGCGCCAGCAGCCTGGACAGGGAAATCTACACTGAAGCTTTCTTT.

The V gene is TRBV11-1, the J gene TRBJ1-1; 9 bases align to TRBD1. The CDR3 has 15 residues. V shed 3 bases and J 1 base; nucleotides not matched to a gene: 3. Germline assignment: CDR1 SGHAT and CDR2 FQDESV (reference sequence). Here the CDR3 DNA reads TGTGCCAGCAGCTTCCGGGGACAGGGGAACACTGAAGCTTTCTTT. This gives the protein CASSFRGQGNTEAFF.

The chain uses TRBV5-5 and TRBJ2-5, with 15 bases fitting TRBD2. Trimming cost V 4 bases and J 5 bases; bases outside gene matches: 6. CDR3 size: 16 residues. Germline V gene lookup returns CDR1 SGHKS and CDR2 YYEKEE (reference sequence). CDR3 loop: CASSRTSGGAYETQYF. In nucleotides, the CDR3 is TGTGCCAGCAGCCGGACTAGCGGGGGGGCGTATGAGACCCAGTACTTC. The full variable domain, with the rest looked up from reference TRBV5-5 and TRBJ2-5, is DAGVTQSPTHLIKTRGQQVTLRCSPISGHKSVSWYQQVLGQGPQFIFQYYEKEERGRGNFPDRFSARQFPNYSSELNVNALLLGDSALYLCASSRTSGGAYETQYFGPGTRLLVL.

The rearrangement uses TRBV11-2 and TRBJ1-2; 9 bases are a match to TRBD1. Germline trimming cut 5 bases from V and 1 base from J; bases unmatched to any gene: 5. Germline assignment: CDR1 SGHAT and CDR2 FQNNGV. This CDR3 comprises 15 residues. The CDR3 here is CASSRSGQGNYGYTF. The CDR3 nucleotides are TGTGCCAGCAGCAGGTCGGGACAGGGTAACTATGGCTACACCTTC.

The chain links TRBV2 to TRBJ2-3, with 10 bases fitting TRBD2. CDR3 size: 16 residues. CDR1 and CDR2 (germline): SNHLY, FYNNEI. V trimming: 1 base; J trimming: 4 bases; junction bases outside the gene matches: 5. The CDR3 bases are TGTGCCAGCAGTGAAGAGCCTAGCGGGAGTGCAGATACGCAGTATTTT. Amino acids: CASSEEPSGSADTQYF.

J is TRBJ1-5 and V is TRBV6-5; 9 positions agree with TRBD1. The CDR3 length is 15 residues. CDR1 is MNHEY, CDR2 SVGAGI, per germline. V gave up 6 bases and J gave up 2 bases; unmatched junction bases: 5. The CDR3 coding sequence is TGTGCCAGCAGAGAACAGGGGGCCGGCAATCAGCCCCAGCATTTT. It is translated as CASREQGAGNQPQHF.

The V and J genes are TRBV7-9 and TRBJ2-3; TRBD2 agrees at 12 bases. CDR1 and CDR2 (germline): SEHNR, FQNEAQ (reference sequence). V gave up 3 bases and J gave up 2 bases; unmatched junction bases: 9. There are 18 residues in the CDR3. The CDR3 DNA reads TGTGCCAGCAGCTTCCTAGCGGGGGGGCTACGGAACACAGATACGCAGTATTTT. Its protein is CASSFLAGGLRNTDTQYF.

V and J are TRBV11-3 and TRBJ1-4; D is ambiguous. Trimming took off 5 bases at V and 7 bases at J, with 11 bases between the two ends. CDR1 and CDR2 from the germline V gene are SGHNT and YENEEA. This CDR3 spans 13 amino acids. CDR3 residues: CASSRGSSEKLFF. In nucleotides, the CDR3 is TGTGCCAGCAGCCGAGGCAGCAGTGAAAAACTGTTTTTT. The whole variable domain, filled in from reference TRBV11-3 and TRBJ1-4, reads EAGVVQSPRYKIIEKKQPVAFWCNPISGHNTLYWYLQNLGQGPELLIRYENEEAVDDSQLPKDRFSAERLKGVDSTLKIQPAELGDSAVYLCASSRGSSEKLFFGSGTQLSVL.